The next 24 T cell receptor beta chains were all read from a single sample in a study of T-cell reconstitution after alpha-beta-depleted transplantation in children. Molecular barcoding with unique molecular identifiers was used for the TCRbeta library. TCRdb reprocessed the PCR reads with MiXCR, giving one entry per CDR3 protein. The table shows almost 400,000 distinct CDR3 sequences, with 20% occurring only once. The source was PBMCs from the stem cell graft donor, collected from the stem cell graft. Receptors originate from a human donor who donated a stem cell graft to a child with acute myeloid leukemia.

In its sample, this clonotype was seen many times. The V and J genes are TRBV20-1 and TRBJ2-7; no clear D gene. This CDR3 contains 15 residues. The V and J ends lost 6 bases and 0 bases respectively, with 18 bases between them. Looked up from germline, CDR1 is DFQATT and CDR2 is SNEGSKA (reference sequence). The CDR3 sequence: CSATSLISASYEQYF. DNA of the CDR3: TGCAGTGCCACATCACTCATCTCCGCCTCCTACGAGCAGTACTTC.

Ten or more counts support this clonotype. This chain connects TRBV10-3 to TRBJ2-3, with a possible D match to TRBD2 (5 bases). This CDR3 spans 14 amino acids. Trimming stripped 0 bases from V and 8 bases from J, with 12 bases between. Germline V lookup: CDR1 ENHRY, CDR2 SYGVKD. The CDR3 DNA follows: TGTGCCATCAGTGAGTCGACTATACGGAGTACGCAGTATTTT. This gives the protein CAISESTIRSTQYF.

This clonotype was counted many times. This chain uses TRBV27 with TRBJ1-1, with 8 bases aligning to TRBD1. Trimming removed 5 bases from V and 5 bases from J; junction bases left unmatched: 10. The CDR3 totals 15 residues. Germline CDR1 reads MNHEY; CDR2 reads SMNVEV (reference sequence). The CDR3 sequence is CASSIDRGAWTEAFF. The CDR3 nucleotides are TGTGCCAGCAGTATTGACAGGGGAGCGTGGACTGAAGCTTTCTTT.

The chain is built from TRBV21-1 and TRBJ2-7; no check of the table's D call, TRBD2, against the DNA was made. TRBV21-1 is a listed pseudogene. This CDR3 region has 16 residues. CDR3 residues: CASSKETSGRLHEQYF. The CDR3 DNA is TGTGCCAGCAGCAAAGAGACTAGCGGGAGGCTCCACGAGCAGTACTTC.

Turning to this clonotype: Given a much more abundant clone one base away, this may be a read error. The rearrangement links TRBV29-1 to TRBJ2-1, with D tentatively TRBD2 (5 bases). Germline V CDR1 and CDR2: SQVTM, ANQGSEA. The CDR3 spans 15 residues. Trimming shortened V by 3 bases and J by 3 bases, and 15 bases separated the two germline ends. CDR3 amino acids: CSVEWSGSFYNEQFF. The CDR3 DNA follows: TGCAGCGTTGAGTGGTCGGGGAGTTTCTACAATGAGCAGTTCTTC.

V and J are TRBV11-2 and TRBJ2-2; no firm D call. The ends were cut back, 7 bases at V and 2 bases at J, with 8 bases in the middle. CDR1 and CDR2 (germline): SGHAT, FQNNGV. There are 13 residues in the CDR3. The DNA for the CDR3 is TGTGCCAGCACCGGATCAAACACCGGGGAGCTGTTTTTT. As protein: CASTGSNTGELFF.

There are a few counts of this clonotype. The CDR3, as DNA: TGCAGTACTTGGTCCGCGGCTAGCGGGAGACATGAGCAGTTCTTC. Translating gives CSTWSAASGRHEQFF. The rearrangement joins TRBV20-1 to TRBJ2-1; 10 nucleotides match TRBD2. The germline CDR1 and CDR2 sequences are DFQATT and SNEGSKA (reference sequence). V trimming: 8 bases; J trimming: 8 bases; junction bases outside the gene matches: 15. The CDR3 is 15 amino acids.

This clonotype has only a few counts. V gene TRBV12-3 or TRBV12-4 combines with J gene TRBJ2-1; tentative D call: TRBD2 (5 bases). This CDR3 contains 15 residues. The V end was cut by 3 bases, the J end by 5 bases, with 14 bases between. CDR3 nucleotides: TGTGCCAGCAGTTTGGCCGGAGGAGGCGACAATGAGCAGTTCTTC. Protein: CASSLAGGGDNEQFF.

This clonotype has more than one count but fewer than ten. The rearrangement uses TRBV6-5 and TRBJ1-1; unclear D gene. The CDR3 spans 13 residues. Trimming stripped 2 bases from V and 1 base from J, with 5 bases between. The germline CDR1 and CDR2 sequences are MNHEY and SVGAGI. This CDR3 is CASSYGWNTEAFF. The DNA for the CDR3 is TGTGCCAGCAGTTACGGGTGGAACACTGAAGCTTTCTTT.

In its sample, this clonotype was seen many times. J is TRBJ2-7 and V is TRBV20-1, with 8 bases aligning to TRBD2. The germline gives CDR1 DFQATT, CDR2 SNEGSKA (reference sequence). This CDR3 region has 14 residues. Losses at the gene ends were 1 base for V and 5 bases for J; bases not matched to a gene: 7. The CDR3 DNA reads TGCAGTGCTAGAGCCAGCGGGAGTAGAAACGAGCAGTACTTC. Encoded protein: CSARASGSRNEQYF.

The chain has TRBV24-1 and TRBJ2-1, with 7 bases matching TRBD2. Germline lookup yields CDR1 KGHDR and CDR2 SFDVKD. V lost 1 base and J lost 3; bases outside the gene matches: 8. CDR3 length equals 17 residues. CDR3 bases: TGTGCCACCAGTGATTTAGCGGCTAGCGGACTCTACAATGAGCAGTTCTTC. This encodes CATSDLAASGLYNEQFF.

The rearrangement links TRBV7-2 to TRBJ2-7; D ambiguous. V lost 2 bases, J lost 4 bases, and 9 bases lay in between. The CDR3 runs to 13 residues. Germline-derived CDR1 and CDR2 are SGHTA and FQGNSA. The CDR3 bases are TGTGCCAGCAGCTTACCCCCCAGTTACGAGCAGTACTTC. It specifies CASSLPPSYEQYF.

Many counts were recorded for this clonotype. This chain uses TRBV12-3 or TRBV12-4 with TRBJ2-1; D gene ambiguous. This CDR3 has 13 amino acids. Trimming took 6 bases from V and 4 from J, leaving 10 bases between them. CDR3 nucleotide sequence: TGTGCCAGCAGCCCCCGTAGTTACAATGAGCAGTTCTTC. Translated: CASSPRSYNEQFF.

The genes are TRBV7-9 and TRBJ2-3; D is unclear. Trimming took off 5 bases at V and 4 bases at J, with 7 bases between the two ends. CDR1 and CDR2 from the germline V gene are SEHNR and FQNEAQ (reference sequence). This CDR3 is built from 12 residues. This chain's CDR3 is CASSPIPDTQYF. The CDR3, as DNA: TGTGCCAGCAGCCCGATCCCAGATACGCAGTATTTT. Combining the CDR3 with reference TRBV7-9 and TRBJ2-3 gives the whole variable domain DTGVSQNPRHKITKRGQNVTFRCDPISEHNRLYWYRQTLGQGPEFLTYFQNEAQLEKSRLLSDRFSAERPKGSFSTLEIQRTEQGDSAMYLCASSPIPDTQYFGPGTRLTVL.

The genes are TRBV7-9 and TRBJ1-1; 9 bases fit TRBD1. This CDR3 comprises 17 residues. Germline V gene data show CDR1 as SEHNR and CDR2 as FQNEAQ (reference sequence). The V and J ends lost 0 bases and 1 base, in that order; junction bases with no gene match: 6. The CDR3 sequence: CASSLAQGTGKNTEAFF. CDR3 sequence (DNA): TGTGCCAGCAGCTTAGCACAGGGGACAGGGAAGAACACTGAAGCTTTCTTT.

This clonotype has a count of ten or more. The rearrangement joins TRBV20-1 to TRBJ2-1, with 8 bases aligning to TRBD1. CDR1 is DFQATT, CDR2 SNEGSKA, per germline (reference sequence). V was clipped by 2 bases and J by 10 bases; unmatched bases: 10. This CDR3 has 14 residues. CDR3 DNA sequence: TGCAGTGCTAGACCACTGGACAGGGATCGAGAGCAGTTCTTC. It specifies CSARPLDRDREQFF.

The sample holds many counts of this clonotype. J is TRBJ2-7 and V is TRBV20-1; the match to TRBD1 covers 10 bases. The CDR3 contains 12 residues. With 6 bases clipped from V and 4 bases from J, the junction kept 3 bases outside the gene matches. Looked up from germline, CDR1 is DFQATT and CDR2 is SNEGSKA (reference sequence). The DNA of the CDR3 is TGCAGTGCCAGGGACAGGGGATACGAGCAGTACTTC. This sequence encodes CSARDRGYEQYF.

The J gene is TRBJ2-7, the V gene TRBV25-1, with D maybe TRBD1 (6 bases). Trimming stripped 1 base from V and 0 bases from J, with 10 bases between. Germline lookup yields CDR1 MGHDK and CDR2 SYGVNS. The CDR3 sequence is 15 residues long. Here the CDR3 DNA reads TGTGCCAGCAGTGAATCCGACAGGTCCTCCTACGAGCAGTACTTC. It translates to CASSESDRSSYEQYF.

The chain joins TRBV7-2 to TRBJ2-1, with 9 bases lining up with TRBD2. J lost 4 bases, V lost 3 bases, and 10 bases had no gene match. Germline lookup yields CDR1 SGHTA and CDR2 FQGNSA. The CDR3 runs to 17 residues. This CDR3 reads CASSFGLAGTFYNEQFF. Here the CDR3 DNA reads TGTGCCAGCAGCTTTGGGCTAGCGGGGACCTTTTACAATGAGCAGTTCTTC.

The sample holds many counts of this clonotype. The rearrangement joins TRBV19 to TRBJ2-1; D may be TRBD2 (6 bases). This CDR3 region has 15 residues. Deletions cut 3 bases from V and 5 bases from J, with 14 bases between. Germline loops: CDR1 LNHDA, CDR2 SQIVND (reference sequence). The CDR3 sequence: CASSIPGLGDNEQFF. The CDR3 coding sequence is TGTGCCAGTAGTATCCCGGGACTCGGTGACAATGAGCAGTTCTTC.

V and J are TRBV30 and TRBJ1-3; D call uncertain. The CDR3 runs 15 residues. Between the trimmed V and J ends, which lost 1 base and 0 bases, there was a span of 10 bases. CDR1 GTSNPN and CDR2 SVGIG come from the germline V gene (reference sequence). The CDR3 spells CAWSAGPSSGNTIYF. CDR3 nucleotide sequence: TGTGCCTGGAGTGCTGGTCCCAGCTCTGGAAACACCATATATTTT.

The CDR3 protein is CASSLVAAAGARNEQYF. CDR3 sequence (DNA): TGTGCCAGCAGTTTAGTAGCGGCGGCCGGCGCCCGAAACGAGCAGTACTTC. This chain connects TRBV12-3 or TRBV12-4 to TRBJ2-7, with D possibly being TRBD2 (6 bases). V gave up 1 base and J gave up 5 bases, with 21 bases separating them. CDR3 length equals 17 residues.

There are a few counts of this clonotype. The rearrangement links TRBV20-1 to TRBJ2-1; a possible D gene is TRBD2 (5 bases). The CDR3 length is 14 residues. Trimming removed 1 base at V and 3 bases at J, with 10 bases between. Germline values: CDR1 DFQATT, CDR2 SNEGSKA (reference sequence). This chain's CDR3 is CSARGSGHYNEQFF. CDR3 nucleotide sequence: TGCAGTGCTAGAGGCAGCGGTCACTACAATGAGCAGTTCTTC.

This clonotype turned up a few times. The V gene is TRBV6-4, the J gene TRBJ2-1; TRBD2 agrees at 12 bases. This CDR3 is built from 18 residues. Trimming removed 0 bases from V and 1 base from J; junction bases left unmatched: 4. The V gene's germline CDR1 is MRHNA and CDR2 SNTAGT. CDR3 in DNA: TGTGCCAGCAGTGACTCGAAGCTAGCGGGAGGGTCCTACAATGAGCAGTTCTTC. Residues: CASSDSKLAGGSYNEQFF.